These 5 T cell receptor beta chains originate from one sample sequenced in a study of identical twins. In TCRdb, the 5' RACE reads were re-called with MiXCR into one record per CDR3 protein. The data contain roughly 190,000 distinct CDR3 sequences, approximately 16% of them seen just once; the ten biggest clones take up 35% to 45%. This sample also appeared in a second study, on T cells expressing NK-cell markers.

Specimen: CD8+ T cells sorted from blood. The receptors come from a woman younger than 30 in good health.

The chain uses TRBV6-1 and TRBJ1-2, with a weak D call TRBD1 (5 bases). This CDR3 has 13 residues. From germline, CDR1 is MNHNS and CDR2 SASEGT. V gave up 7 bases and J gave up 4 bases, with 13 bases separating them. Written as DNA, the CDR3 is TGTGCCAGCACCGAGGACGGGGCCTATGGCTACACCTTC. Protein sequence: CASTEDGAYGYTF.

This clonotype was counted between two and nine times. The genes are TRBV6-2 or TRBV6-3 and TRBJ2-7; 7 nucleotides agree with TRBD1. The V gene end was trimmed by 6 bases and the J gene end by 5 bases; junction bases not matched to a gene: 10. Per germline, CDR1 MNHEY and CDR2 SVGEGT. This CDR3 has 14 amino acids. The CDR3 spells CASRTLDRDDEQYF. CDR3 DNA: TGTGCCAGCAGAACCCTCGACAGGGACGACGAGCAGTACTTC.

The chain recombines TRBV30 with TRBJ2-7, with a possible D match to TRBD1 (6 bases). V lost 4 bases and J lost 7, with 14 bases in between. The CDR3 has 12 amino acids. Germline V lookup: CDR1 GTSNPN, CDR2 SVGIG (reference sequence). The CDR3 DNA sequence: TGTGCCTGGACAGTGGGGGCGGGTGAGCAGTACTTC. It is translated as CAWTVGAGEQYF.

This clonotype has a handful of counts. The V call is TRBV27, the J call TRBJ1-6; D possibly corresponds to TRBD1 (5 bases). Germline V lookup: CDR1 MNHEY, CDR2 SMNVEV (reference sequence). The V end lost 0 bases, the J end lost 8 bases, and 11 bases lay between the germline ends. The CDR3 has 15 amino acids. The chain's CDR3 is CASSLSAGFDSPLHF. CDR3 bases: TGTGCCAGCAGTTTATCAGCAGGGTTTGATTCACCCCTCCACTTT.

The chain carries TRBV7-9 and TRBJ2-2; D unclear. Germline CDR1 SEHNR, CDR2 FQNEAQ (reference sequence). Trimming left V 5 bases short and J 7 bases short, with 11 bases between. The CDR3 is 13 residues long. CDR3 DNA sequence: TGTGCCAGCAGCCCCCCCGGCCGCGGGGAGCTGTTTTTT. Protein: CASSPPGRGELFF.